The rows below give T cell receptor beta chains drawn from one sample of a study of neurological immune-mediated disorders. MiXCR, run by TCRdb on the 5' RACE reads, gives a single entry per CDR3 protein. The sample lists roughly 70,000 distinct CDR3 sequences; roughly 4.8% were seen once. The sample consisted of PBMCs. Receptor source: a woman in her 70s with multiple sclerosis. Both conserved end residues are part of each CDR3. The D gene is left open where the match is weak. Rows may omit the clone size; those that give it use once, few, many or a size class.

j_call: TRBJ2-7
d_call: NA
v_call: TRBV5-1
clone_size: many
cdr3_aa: CASSLTGTSYEQYF
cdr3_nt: TGCGCCAGCAGCTTGACAGGGACCTCCTACGAGCAGTACTTC

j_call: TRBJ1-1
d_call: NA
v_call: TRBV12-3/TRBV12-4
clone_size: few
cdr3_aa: CASRSGGVIPTEAFF
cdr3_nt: TGTGCCAGCAGAAGCGGCGGTGTGATACCCACTGAAGCTTTCTTT

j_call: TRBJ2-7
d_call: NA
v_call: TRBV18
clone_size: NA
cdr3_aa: CASSPVVGGGNEQYF
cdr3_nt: TGTGCCAGCTCCCCAGTGGTAGGCGGTGGGAACGAGCAGTACTTC

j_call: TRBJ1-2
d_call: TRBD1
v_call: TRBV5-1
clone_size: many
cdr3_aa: CASSDPGQGAYGYTF
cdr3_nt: TGCGCCAGCAGCGATCCGGGACAGGGGGCATATGGCTACACCTTC

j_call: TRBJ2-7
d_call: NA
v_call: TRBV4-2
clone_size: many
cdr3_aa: CASSQAGYEQYF
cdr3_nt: TGTGCCAGCAGCCAAGCTGGCTACGAGCAGTACTTC

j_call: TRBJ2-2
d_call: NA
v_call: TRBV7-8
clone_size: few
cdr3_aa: CASLYSGSNTGELFF
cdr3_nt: TGTGCCAGCCTCTATTCGGGTTCTAACACCGGGGAGCTGTTTTTT

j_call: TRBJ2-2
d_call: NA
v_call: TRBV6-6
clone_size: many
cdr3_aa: CASSKGLEIANTGELFF
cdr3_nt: TGTGCCAGCAGCAAGGGACTGGAAATCGCGAACACCGGGGAGCTGTTTTTT

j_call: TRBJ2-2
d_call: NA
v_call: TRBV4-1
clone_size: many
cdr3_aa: CASSLLPGLFGGTGELFF
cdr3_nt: TGCGCCAGCAGCCTTCTCCCTGGCCTCTTTGGGGGCACCGGGGAGCTGTTTTTT

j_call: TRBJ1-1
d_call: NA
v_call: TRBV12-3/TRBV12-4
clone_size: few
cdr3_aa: CASSLGWRGQNTEAFF
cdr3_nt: TGTGCCAGCAGCCTCGGTTGGCGAGGACAGAACACTGAAGCTTTCTTT

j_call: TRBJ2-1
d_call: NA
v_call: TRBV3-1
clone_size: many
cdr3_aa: CASSQGEAFYNEQFF
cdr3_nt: TGTGCCAGCAGCCAGGGGGAGGCCTTTTACAATGAGCAGTTCTTC

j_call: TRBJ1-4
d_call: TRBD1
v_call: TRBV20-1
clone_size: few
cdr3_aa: CSGRGHNEKLFF
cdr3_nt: TGCAGTGGAAGGGGGCACAATGAAAAACTGTTTTTT

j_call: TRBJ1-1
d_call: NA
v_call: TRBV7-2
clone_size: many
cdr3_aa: CASSLEWGRPNTEAFF
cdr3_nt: TGTGCCAGCAGCTTAGAGTGGGGACGGCCGAACACTGAAGCTTTCTTT

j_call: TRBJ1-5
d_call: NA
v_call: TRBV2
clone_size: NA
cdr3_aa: CASSFLDGTHSNQPQHF
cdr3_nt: TGTGCCAGCAGTTTCTTAGACGGGACACATAGCAATCAGCCCCAGCATTTT

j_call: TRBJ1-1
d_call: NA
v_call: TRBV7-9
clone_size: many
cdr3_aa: CASSRANTEAFF
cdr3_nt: TGTGCCAGCAGCCGGGCGAACACTGAAGCTTTCTTT

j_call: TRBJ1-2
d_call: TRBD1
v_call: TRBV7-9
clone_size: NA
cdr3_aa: CASSGRDREAYGYTF
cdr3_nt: TGTGCCAGCAGCGGCCGGGACAGGGAGGCCTATGGCTACACCTTC

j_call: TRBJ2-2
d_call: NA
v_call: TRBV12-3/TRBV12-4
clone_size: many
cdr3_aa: CASTQGLHTGELFF
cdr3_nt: TGTGCCAGCACCCAGGGGCTACACACCGGGGAGCTGTTTTTT

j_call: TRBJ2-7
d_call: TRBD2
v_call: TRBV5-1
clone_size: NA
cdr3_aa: CASSLGRENYEQYF
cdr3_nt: TGCGCCAGCAGCTTGGGGCGGGAGAACTACGAGCAGTACTTC

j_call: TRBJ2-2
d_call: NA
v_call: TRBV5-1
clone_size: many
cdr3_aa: CASSPQSANTGELFF
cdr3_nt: TGCGCCAGCAGCCCACAGAGCGCGAACACCGGGGAGCTGTTTTTT